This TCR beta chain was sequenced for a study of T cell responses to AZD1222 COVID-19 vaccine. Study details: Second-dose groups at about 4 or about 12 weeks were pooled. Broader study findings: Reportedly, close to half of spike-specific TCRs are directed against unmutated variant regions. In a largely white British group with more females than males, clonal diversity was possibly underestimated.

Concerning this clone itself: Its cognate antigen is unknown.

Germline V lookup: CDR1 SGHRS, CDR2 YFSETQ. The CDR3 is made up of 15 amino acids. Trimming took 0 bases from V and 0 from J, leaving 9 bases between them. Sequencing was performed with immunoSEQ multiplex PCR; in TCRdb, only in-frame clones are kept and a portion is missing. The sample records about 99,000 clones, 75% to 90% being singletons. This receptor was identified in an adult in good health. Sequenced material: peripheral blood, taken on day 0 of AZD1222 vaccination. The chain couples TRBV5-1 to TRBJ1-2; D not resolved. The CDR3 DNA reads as TGCGCCAGCAGCTTGGCGCCGGACCCTAACTATGGCTACACCTTC. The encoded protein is CASSLAPDPNYGYTF.